Shown below are 5 T cell receptor beta chains from a single sample sequenced in a study of cytotoxic CD8 clonotypes in ibrutinib-treated CLL (dated by TCRdb to the early 2020s). The library was prepared using the immunoSEQ multiplex PCR assay. Sourced from immuneACCESS, this table was stored by TCRdb with only in-frame sequences that have V and J called. A share of the clones is absent; for the studies checked, an unresolved V gene accounts for under half, and the remainder has no known explanation. For this sample the table gives about 130,000 clones, of which approximately 83% were detected only once. In total, the top ten clones hold roughly 2% of the sample. The sample's time point label, in plain terms: approximately 25 months on ibrutinib. Here the sequenced sample was PBMCs, taken after 24 months of ibrutinib treatment. All receptors come from a human donor with chronic lymphocytic leukemia.

This clone was recorded once. The J gene is TRBJ2-7, the V gene TRBV7-8, with 12 bases matching TRBD2. CDR3 length equals 15 residues. V was clipped by 1 base and J by 4 bases; unmatched bases: 2. CDR1 SGHVS and CDR2 FQNEAQ come from the germline V gene. Here the CDR3 DNA reads TGTGCCAGCAGCTTAGAACTAGCGGGAGGATACGAGCAGTACTTC. It yields the protein CASSLELAGGYEQYF.

The gene calls are TRBV19 and TRBJ1-5, with TRBD1 matching 8 bases. V shed 6 bases, J shed 3 bases, and the junction held 7 bases outside the gene matches. The CDR3 consists of 15 residues. Per germline, CDR1 LNHDA and CDR2 SQIVND (reference sequence). The CDR3 is CASRDRGFANQPQHF. As DNA, the CDR3 is TGTGCCAGTAGAGACAGGGGATTTGCCAATCAGCCCCAGCATTTT.

The CDR3 nucleotides read TGTGCCAGCAGTTTATCGTATCAGGGGGCAAGAGATGGCTACACCTTC. Protein: CASSLSYQGARDGYTF. This rearrangement joins TRBV27 to TRBJ1-2; 8 nucleotides match TRBD1. The CDR3 extends over 16 amino acids. Looked up from germline, CDR1 is MNHEY and CDR2 is SMNVEV (reference sequence). Unmatched junction bases numbered 9, after V lost 0 bases and J lost 6 bases.

The V and J genes are TRBV7-9 and TRBJ2-7; TRBD1 matches 8 bases. CDR3 length: 14 amino acids. Germline V CDR1 and CDR2: SEHNR, FQNEAQ (reference sequence). The V segment lost 5 bases and the J segment 0 bases; nucleotides outside the gene matches: 3. CDR3 region: CASSGQGASYEQYF. The CDR3 nucleotides are TGTGCCAGCAGCGGACAGGGTGCCTCCTACGAGCAGTACTTC.

The chain combines TRBV7-6 with TRBJ2-4; TRBD2 agrees at 11 bases. In germline, CDR1 is SGHVS, CDR2 FNYEAQ. The CDR3 runs to 16 residues. V gave up 8 bases and J gave up 10 bases; unmatched junction bases: 16. DNA of the CDR3: TGTGCCAGCGGCCTGAACCCGGCTACTAGCGGGGGTATTCAGTACTTC. Translating gives CASGLNPATSGGIQYF.